This is a list of T cell receptor beta chains from one sample in a study of CD8 T cells in Susac syndrome. In TCRdb, the immunoSEQ multiplex PCR reads were re-called with MiXCR into one record per CDR3 protein. The sample yields 150,000 to 200,000 distinct CDR3 sequences, 90% to 96% seen once. The sample taken for sequencing was CD4+ T cells from PBMCs. The receptors come from a human donor with multiple sclerosis. Each CDR3 is given with its conserved first and last residue. The order of the fields is V gene, J gene, clone size, D gene, CDR3 protein, CDR3 DNA. The D gene is left open where the match is weak. Clone size is not always given. Where it is, it says once, few, many or a class for expanded clones.

v_call: TRBV23-1; j_call: TRBJ2-7; clone_size: -; d_call: -; cdr3_aa: CASGTVGQSSYEQYF; cdr3_nt: TGCGCCAGCGGAACCGTTGGACAGAGCTCCTACGAGCAGTACTTC
v_call: TRBV10-3; j_call: TRBJ1-2; clone_size: -; d_call: TRBD1; cdr3_aa: CAISEPDRGFGYTF; cdr3_nt: TGTGCCATCAGTGAGCCGGACAGGGGTTTTGGCTACACCTTC
v_call: TRBV5-4; j_call: TRBJ2-3; clone_size: -; d_call: -; cdr3_aa: CASSLPGGTDTQYF; cdr3_nt: TGTGCCAGCAGCTTGCCCGGGGGCACAGATACGCAGTATTTT
v_call: TRBV11-2; j_call: TRBJ2-7; clone_size: -; d_call: TRBD2; cdr3_aa: CASSRSGGLYEQYF; cdr3_nt: TGTGCCAGCAGCCGCAGCGGGGGCCTGTACGAGCAGTACTTC
v_call: TRBV30; j_call: TRBJ1-2; clone_size: -; d_call: -; cdr3_aa: CAWSQRSDLLYGYTF; cdr3_nt: TGTGCCTGGAGTCAGCGCAGTGACCTACTCTATGGCTACACCTTC
v_call: TRBV6-2/TRBV6-3; j_call: TRBJ1-6; clone_size: -; d_call: TRBD1; cdr3_aa: CASRMTGTNSPLHF; cdr3_nt: TGTGCCAGCAGGATGACAGGGACTAATTCACCTCTCCACTTT
v_call: TRBV5-1; j_call: TRBJ1-5; clone_size: -; d_call: -; cdr3_aa: CASSLSGAADQPQHF; cdr3_nt: TGCGCCAGCAGCTTGTCTGGGGCGGCGGATCAGCCCCAGCATTTT
v_call: TRBV30; j_call: TRBJ1-2; clone_size: -; d_call: -; cdr3_aa: CAWANQGNYGYTF; cdr3_nt: TGTGCCTGGGCGAACCAGGGGAACTATGGCTACACCTTC
v_call: TRBV28; j_call: TRBJ2-3; clone_size: -; d_call: -; cdr3_aa: CASSPGSDRSLLEYF; cdr3_nt: TGTGCCAGCAGTCCCGGTTCAGATCGTTCCCTCCTCGAGTATTTT
v_call: TRBV29-1; j_call: TRBJ2-7; clone_size: -; d_call: -; cdr3_aa: CSVARQANYEQYF; cdr3_nt: TGCAGCGTCGCAAGACAGGCGAACTACGAGCAGTACTTC
v_call: TRBV28; j_call: TRBJ2-1; clone_size: -; d_call: TRBD2; cdr3_aa: CASSFASGGRNEQFF; cdr3_nt: TGTGCCAGCAGTTTTGCTAGCGGGGGCCGGAATGAGCAGTTCTTC
v_call: TRBV12-3/TRBV12-4; j_call: TRBJ2-5; clone_size: -; d_call: -; cdr3_aa: CASSSPGTRETQYF; cdr3_nt: TGTGCCAGCAGTTCCCCAGGGACCCGGGAGACCCAGTACTTC
v_call: TRBV29-1; j_call: TRBJ1-1; clone_size: -; d_call: TRBD1; cdr3_aa: CSVQQGAGNTEAFF; cdr3_nt: TGCAGCGTTCAACAGGGGGCAGGGAACACTGAAGCTTTCTTT
v_call: TRBV5-6; j_call: TRBJ2-3; clone_size: -; d_call: -; cdr3_aa: CASGVSVTDTQYF; cdr3_nt: TGTGCCAGCGGAGTTAGCGTGACAGATACGCAGTATTTT
v_call: TRBV6-5; j_call: TRBJ1-2; clone_size: -; d_call: -; cdr3_aa: CASSYSGVYYGYTF; cdr3_nt: TGTGCCAGCAGTTACTCGGGGGTTTACTATGGCTACACCTTC
v_call: TRBV2; j_call: TRBJ2-4; clone_size: -; d_call: -; cdr3_aa: CASKWAPENIQYF; cdr3_nt: TGTGCCAGCAAATGGGCACCGGAGAACATTCAGTACTTC
v_call: TRBV11-2; j_call: TRBJ1-2; clone_size: -; d_call: -; cdr3_aa: CASSLTGALYGYTF; cdr3_nt: TGTGCCAGCAGCCTAACGGGGGCTTTATACGGCTACACCTTC
v_call: TRBV24-1; j_call: TRBJ2-7; clone_size: -; d_call: -; cdr3_aa: CATSSSLPYEQYF; cdr3_nt: TGTGCCACCAGTTCGTCCTTACCCTACGAGCAGTACTTC
v_call: TRBV7-9; j_call: TRBJ1-1; clone_size: -; d_call: -; cdr3_aa: CASSRRQVNTEAFF; cdr3_nt: TGTGCCAGCAGCCGCAGACAGGTGAACACTGAAGCTTTCTTT
v_call: TRBV20-1; j_call: TRBJ1-1; clone_size: -; d_call: -; cdr3_aa: CSARSGFATEAFF; cdr3_nt: TGCAGTGCTCGATCAGGCTTCGCCACTGAAGCTTTCTTT
v_call: TRBV30; j_call: TRBJ2-7; clone_size: -; d_call: TRBD1; cdr3_aa: CAWSVRGGTGPYEQYF; cdr3_nt: TGTGCCTGGAGTGTACGAGGGGGGACAGGCCCCTACGAGCAGTACTTC
v_call: TRBV20-1; j_call: TRBJ1-2; clone_size: -; d_call: -; cdr3_aa: CSASARNYGYTF; cdr3_nt: TGCAGTGCTAGTGCGCGGAACTATGGCTACACCTTC
v_call: TRBV28; j_call: TRBJ1-2; clone_size: -; d_call: -; cdr3_aa: CASSLYGGPYGYTF; cdr3_nt: TGTGCCAGCAGTTTATACGGCGGGCCTTATGGCTACACCTTC
v_call: TRBV7-2; j_call: TRBJ2-7; clone_size: -; d_call: -; cdr3_aa: CASTAGSYEQYF; cdr3_nt: TGTGCCAGCACCGCCGGTTCCTACGAGCAGTACTTC
v_call: TRBV7-9; j_call: TRBJ1-1; clone_size: -; d_call: -; cdr3_aa: CAIPFGGTEAFF; cdr3_nt: TGTGCCATCCCCTTTGGGGGAACTGAAGCTTTCTTT
v_call: TRBV12-3/TRBV12-4; j_call: TRBJ2-7; clone_size: few; d_call: -; cdr3_aa: CASSKGTGEQYF; cdr3_nt: TGTGCCAGCAGTAAGGGGACGGGCGAGCAGTACTTC
v_call: TRBV5-1; j_call: TRBJ1-1; clone_size: -; d_call: -; cdr3_aa: CASSSQIRTEAFF; cdr3_nt: TGCGCCAGCAGCTCCCAGATTCGGACTGAAGCTTTCTTT